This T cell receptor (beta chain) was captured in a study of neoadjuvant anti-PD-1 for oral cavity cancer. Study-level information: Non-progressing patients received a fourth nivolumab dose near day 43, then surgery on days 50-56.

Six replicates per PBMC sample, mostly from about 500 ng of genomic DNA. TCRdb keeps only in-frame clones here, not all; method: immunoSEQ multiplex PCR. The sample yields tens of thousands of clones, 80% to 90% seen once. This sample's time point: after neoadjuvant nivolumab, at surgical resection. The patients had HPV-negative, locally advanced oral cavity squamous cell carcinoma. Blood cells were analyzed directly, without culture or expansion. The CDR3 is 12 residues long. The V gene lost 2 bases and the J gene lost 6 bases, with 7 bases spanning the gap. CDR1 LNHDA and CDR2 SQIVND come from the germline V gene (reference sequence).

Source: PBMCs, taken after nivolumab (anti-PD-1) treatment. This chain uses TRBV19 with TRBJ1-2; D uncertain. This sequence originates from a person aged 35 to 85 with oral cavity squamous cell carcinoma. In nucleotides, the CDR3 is TGTGCCAGTAGTATAAACGAGGATGGCTACACCTTC. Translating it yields CASSINEDGYTF.